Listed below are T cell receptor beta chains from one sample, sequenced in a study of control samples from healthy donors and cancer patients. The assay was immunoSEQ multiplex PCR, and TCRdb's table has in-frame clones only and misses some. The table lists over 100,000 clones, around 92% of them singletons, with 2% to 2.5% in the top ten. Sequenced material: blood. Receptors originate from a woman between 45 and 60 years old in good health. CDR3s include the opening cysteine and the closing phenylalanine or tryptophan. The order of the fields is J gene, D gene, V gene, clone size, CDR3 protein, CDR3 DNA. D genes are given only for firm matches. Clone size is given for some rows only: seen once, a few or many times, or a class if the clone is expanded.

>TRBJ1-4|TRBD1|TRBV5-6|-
CASSRLDRVGEKLFF
TGTGCCAGCAGCCGACTGGACAGGGTTGGCGAAAAACTGTTTTTT
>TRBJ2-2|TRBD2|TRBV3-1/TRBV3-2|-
CASSPPSGMNTGELFF
TGTGCCAGCAGCCCCCCTAGCGGGATGAACACCGGGGAGCTGTTTTTT
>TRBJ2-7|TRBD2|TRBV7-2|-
CASSLERAGGRLRKYF
TGTGCCAGCAGCTTAGAGCGAGCGGGAGGCCGCCTACGCAAATACTTC
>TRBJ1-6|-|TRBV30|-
CAWSGTNSPLHF
TGTGCCTGGAGTGGGACCAATTCACCCCTCCACTTT
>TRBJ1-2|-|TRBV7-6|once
CASRGIWGSGYTF
TGTGCCAGCAGGGGGATTTGGGGGAGTGGCTACACCTTC
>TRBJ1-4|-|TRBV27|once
CASRANPGVSNEKLFF
TGTGCCAGCAGGGCCAATCCGGGAGTTTCTAATGAAAAACTGTTTTTT
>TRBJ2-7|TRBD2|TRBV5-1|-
CASSLALAGGSEQYF
TGCGCCAGCAGCTTGGCACTAGCGGGAGGATCCGAGCAGTACTTC
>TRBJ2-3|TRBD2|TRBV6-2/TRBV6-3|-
CASSTLAENTDTQYF
TGTGCCAGCAGTACACTAGCGGAGAATACAGATACGCAGTATTTT
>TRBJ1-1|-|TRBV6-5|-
CATQTWRDEAFF
TGTGCCACCCAAACATGGAGGGATGAAGCTTTCTTT
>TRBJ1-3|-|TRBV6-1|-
CASSEGPGPDNTIYF
TGTGCCAGCAGTGAAGGACCAGGGCCCGATAACACCATATATTTT
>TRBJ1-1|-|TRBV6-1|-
CASSESAPRSEAFF
TGTGCCAGCAGTGAAAGTGCACCCCGCTCTGAAGCTTTCTTT
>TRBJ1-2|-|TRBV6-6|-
CASSYPARGSRGYTF
TGTGCCAGCAGTTACCCGGCTAGAGGGTCGAGGGGCTACACCTTC
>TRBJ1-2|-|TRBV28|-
CASSQMGGYYGYTF
TGTGCCAGCAGTCAGATGGGGGGCTACTATGGCTACACCTTC
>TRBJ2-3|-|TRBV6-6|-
CASSYGGRSTDTQYF
TGTGCCAGCAGTTACGGGGGCCGTAGCACAGATACGCAGTATTTT
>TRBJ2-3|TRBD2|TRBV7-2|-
CASSLAGVSGGQGTQYF
TGTGCCAGCAGCTTAGCCGGAGTTAGCGGGGGGCAGGGTACGCAGTATTTT
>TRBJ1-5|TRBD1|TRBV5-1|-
CASSPDRGDQPQHF
TGCGCCAGCAGCCCGGACAGGGGGGATCAGCCCCAGCATTTT
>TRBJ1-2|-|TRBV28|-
CASSSYDNYGYTF
TGTGCCAGCAGTTCCTACGATAACTATGGCTACACCTTC
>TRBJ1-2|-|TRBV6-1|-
CASSEVGGYTF
TGTGCCAGCAGTGAAGTGGGGGGCTACACCTTC
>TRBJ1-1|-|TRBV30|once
CAWSVLGRGGTEAFF
TGTGCCTGGAGTGTACTAGGTAGGGGAGGCACTGAAGCTTTCTTT
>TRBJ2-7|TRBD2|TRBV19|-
CASSIDRLAGAYEQYF
TGTGCCAGTAGTATAGATCGTCTAGCGGGGGCCTACGAGCAGTACTTC